The following is a TCR beta chain sequence with its context. Its cognate antigen is unknown. CDR1 is SEHNR, CDR2 FQNEAQ, per germline (reference sequence). The CDR3 runs 16 residues. V lost 0 bases and J lost 10, with 22 bases in between. The record originates from a study of a mutant IDH1 vaccine in newly diagnosed glioma. Study overall: Vaccinations were initiated 4-6 weeks following radiotherapy alone, or were given together with temozolomide cycles. Radiotherapy, temozolomide, or both had been given previously, and both were given to most.

Time point defined: week 11, during vaccination. A single vaccine dose contained 300 ug of mutant IDH1 20-mer peptide, and topical imiquimod was used with it. Repertoires were generated with immunoSEQ multiplex PCR, while TCRdb's copy carries only in-frame clones and drops some. The sample lists around 53,000 clones, 91% occurring once. The TCR comes from a man aged 50 or older with glioma. The source was PBMCs, collected from a glioma patient whose treatment included an IDH1 peptide vaccine. The chain recombines TRBV7-9 with TRBJ2-7; D gene ambiguous. Here the CDR3 DNA reads TGTGCCAGCAGCTTAGCCCGAACGGGCTGGGCACCCCCTCAGTACTTC. Its protein is CASSLARTGWAPPQYF.